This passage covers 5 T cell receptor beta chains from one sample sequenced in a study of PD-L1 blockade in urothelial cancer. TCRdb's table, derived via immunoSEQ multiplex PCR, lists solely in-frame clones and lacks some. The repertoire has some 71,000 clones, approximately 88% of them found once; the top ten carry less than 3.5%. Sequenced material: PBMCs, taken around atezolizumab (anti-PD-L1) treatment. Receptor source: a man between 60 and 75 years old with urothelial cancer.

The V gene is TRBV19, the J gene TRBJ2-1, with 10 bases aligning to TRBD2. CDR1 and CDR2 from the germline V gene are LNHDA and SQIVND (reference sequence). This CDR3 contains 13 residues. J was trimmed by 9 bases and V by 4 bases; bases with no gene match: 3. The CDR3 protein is CASSTSGRSEQFF. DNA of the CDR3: TGTGCCAGTAGTACTAGCGGGAGAAGTGAGCAGTTCTTC.

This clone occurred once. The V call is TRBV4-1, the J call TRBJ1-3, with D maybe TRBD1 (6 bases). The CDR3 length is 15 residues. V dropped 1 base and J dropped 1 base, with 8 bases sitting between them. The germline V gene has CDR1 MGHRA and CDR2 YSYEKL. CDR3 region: CASSQVQGSGNTIYF. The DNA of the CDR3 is TGCGCCAGCAGCCAAGTTCAGGGGTCTGGAAACACCATATATTTT.

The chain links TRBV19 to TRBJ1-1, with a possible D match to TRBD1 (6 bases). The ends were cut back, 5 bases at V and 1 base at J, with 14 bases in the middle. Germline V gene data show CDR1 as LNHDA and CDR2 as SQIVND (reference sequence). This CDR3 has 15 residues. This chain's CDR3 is CASSLPSTGNTEAFF. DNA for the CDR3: TGTGCCAGTAGTCTACCCTCGACAGGGAACACTGAAGCTTTCTTT.

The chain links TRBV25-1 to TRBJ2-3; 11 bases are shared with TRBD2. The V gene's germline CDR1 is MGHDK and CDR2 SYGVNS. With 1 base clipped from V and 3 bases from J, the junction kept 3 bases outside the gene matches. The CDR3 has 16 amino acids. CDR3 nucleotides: TGTGCCAGCAGTGAATTCGCTAGCGGGAGGACAGATACGCAGTATTTT. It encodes CASSEFASGRTDTQYF. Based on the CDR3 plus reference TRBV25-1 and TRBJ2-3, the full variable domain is EADIYQTPRYLVIGTGKKITLECSQTMGHDKMYWYQQDPGMELHLIHYSYGVNSTEKGDLSSESTVSRIRTEHFPLTLESARPSHTSQYLCASSEFASGRTDTQYFGPGTRLTVL.

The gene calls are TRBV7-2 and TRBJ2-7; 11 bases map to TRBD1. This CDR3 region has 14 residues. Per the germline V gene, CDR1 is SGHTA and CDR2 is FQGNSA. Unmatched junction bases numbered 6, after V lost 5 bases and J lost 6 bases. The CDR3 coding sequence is TGTGCCAGCAGCCACGGGGGGACAGGGGGCGAGCAGTACTTC. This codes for CASSHGGTGGEQYF.